The clone carrying this T cell receptor beta chain was observed once. TCRdb's copy holds only in-frame clones and misses some; the assay was immunoSEQ multiplex PCR. The top ten hold around 19% of the sample, which has 50,000 to 75,000 clones, roughly nine tenths seen once. The sample belongs to a study of OX40 agonist ivuxolimab in advanced cancers. The germline V gene encodes CDR1 MNHNY and CDR2 SVGAGI (reference sequence). The junction had 11 bases not matched to a gene; V was cut back by 8 bases and J by 0 bases. CDR3 length: 16 residues. The specimen comprised CD4+ or CD8+ T cells sorted from blood, sampled in a trial of the OX40 agonist ivuxolimab. This sequence joins TRBV6-6 and TRBJ1-2; 8 bases fit TRBD1. This TCR derives from an adult with an advanced solid tumor such as melanoma, head and neck, liver or kidney cancer. In DNA form, the CDR3 reads TGTGCCAGCCGAGATCCGGGACAGGACCCTAACTATGGCTACACCTTC. It codes for CASRDPGQDPNYGYTF.